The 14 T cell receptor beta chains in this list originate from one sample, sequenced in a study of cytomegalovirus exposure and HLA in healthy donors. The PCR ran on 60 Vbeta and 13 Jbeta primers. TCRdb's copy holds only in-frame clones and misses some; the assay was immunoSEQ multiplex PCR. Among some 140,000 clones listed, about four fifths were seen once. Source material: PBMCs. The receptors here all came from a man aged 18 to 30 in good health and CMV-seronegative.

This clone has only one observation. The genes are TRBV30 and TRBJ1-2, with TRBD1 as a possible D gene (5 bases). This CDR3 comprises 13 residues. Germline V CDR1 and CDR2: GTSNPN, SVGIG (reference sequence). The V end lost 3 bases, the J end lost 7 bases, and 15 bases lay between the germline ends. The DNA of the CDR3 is TGTGCCTGGAGCGCATCACGGGGGTCTGGCTACACCTTC. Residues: CAWSASRGSGYTF.

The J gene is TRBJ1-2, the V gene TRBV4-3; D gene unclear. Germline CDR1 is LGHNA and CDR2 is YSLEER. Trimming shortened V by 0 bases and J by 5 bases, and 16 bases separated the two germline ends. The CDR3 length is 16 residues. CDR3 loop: CASSQDAVSVTYGYTF. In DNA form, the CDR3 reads TGCGCCAGCAGCCAAGATGCAGTGTCGGTGACATATGGCTACACCTTC.

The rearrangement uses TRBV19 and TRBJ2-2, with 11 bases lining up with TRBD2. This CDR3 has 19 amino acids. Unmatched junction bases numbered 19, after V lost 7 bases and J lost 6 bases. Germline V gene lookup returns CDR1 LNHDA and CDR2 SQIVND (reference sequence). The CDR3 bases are TGTGCCAGTATCGCCCTCGGGCTAGCGGGGGGCCGACGCTCCGGGGAGCTGTTTTTT. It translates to CASIALGLAGGRRSGELFF.

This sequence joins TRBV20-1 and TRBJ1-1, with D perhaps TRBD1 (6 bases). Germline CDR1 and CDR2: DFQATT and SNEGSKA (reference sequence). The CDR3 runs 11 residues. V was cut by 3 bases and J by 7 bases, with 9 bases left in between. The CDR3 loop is CSARGDNEAFF. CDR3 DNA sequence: TGCAGTGCTAGGGGGGACAATGAAGCTTTCTTT.

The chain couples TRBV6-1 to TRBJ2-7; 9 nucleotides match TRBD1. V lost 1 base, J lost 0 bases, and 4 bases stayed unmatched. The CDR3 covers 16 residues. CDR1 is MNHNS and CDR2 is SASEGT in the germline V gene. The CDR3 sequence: CASSEGDRVYSYEQYV. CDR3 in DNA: TGTGCCAGCAGTGAAGGGGACAGGGTGTACTCCTACGAGCAGTACGTC.

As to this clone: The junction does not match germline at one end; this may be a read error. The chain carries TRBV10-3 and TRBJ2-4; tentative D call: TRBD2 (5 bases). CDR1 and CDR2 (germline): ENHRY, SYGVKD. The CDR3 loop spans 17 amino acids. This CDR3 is CAISERETLLAKNSQYF. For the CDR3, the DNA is TGTGCCATCAGTGAGCGGGAAACTTTGTTAGCCAAAAACAGTCAGTACTTC.

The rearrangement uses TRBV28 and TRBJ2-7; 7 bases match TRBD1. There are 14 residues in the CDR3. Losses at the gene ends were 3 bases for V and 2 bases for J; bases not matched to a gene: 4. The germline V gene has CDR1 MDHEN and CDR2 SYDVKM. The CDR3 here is CASSFGQDPYEQYV. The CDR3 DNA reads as TGTGCCAGCAGTTTCGGACAGGATCCCTACGAGCAGTACGTC.

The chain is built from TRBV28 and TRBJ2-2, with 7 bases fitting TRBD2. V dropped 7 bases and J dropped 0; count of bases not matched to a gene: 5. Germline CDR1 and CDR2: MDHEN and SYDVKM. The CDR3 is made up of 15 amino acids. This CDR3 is CASKTAGANTGELFF. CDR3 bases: TGTGCCAGCAAAACCGCGGGGGCGAACACCGGGGAGCTGTTTTTT.

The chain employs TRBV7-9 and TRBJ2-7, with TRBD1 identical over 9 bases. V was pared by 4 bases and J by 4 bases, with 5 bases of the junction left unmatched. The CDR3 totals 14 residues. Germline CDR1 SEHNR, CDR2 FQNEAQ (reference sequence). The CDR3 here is CASSSTGGWYEQYF. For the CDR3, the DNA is TGTGCCAGCAGCTCAACAGGGGGCTGGTACGAGCAGTACTTC.

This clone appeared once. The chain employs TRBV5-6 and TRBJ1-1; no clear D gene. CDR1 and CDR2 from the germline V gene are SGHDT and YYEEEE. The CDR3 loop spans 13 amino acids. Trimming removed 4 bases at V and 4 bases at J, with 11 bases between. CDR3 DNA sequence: TGTGCCAGCAGCCTCGGGGTCGTCACTGAAGCTTTCTTT. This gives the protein CASSLGVVTEAFF.

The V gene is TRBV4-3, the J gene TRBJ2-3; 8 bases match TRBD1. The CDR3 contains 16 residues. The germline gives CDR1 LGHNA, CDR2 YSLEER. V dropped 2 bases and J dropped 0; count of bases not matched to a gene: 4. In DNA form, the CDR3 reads TGCGCCAGCAGCCAACAGGGGGCCTCTAGCACAGATACGCAGTATTTT. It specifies CASSQQGASSTDTQYF.

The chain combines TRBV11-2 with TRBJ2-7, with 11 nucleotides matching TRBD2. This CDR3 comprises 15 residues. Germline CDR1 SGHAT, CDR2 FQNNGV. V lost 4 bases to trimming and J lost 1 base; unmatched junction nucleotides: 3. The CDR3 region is CASSWTSGRSYEQYV. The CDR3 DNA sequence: TGTGCCAGCAGCTGGACTAGCGGGCGATCCTACGAGCAGTACGTC.

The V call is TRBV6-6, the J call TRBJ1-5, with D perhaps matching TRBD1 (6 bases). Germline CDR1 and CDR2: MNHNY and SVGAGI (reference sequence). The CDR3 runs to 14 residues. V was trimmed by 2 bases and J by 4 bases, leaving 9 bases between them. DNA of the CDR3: TGTGCCAGCAGTTACCCCAGGGGTAATCAGCCCCAGCATTTT. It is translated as CASSYPRGNQPQHF.

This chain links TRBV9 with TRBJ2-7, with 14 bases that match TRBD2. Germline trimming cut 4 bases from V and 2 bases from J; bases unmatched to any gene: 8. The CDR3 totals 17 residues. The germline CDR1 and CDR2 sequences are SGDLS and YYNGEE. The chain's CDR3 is CASSPKGLAGVPYEQYF. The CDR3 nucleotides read TGTGCCAGCAGCCCTAAGGGACTAGCGGGGGTTCCCTACGAGCAGTACTTC.